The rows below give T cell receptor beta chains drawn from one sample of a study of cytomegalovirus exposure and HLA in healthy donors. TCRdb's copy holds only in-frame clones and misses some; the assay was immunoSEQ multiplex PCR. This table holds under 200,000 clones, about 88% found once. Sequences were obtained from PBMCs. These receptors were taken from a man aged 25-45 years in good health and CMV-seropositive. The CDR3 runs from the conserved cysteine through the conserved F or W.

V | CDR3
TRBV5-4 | CASSLKGAETQYF
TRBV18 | CASFGPGQYNEQFF
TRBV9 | CASSFLSGISNTGELFF
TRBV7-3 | CASSLGLAGAREQFF
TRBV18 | CASSPRSGQGNQPQHF
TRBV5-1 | CASSWILAGPGEQFF
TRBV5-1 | CASGRTGGASGGYTF
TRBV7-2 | CASSLWRAEGYTF
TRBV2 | CASSSMTASTDTQYF
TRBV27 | CASSIRTGAYEQYF
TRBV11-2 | CASSLYTLAGGDEQFF
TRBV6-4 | CASSDSASGSLDTQYF
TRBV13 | CASSLYGSGDGELFF
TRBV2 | CASSPGREMETQYF
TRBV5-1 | CASSRTELADTQYF